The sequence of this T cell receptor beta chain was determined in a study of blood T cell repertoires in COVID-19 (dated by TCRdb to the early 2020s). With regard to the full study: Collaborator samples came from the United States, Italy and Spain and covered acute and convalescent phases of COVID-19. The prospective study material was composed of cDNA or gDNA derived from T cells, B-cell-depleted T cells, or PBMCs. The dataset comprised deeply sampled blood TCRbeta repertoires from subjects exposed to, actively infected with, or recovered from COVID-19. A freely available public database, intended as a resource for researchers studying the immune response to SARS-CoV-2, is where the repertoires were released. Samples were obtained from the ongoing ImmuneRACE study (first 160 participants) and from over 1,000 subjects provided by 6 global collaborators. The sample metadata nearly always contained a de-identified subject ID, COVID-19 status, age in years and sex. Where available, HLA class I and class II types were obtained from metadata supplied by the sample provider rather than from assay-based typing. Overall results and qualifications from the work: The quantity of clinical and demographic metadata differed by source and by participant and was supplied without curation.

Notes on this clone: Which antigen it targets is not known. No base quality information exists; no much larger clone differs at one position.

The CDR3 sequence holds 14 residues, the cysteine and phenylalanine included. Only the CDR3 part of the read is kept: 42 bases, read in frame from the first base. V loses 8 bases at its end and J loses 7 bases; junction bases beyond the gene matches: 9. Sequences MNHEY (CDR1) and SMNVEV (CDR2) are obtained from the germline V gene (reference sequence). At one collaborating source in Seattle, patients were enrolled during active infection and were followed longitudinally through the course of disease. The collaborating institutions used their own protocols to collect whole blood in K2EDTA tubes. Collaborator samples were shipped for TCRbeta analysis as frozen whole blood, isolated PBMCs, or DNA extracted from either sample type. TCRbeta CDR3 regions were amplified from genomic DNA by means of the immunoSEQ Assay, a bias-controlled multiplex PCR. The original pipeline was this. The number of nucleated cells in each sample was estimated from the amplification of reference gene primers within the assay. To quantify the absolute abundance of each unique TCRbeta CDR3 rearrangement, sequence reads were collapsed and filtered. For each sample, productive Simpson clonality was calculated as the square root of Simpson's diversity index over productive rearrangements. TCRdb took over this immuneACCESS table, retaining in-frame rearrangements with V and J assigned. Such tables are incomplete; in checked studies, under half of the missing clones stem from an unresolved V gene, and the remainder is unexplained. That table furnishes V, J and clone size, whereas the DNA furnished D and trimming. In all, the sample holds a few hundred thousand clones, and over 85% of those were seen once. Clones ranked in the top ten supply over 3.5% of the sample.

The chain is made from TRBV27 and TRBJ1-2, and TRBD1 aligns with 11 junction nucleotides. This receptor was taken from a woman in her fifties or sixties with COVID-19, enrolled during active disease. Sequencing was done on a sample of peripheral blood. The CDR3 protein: CASGRGQGVSGYTF. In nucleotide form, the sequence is TGTGCCAGCGGAAGGGGACAGGGGGTCTCTGGCTACACCTTC.